Sequencing of this T cell receptor beta chain was carried out in a study of T cells of healthy individuals. This clonotype was counted between two and nine times. TCRdb re-analysed the 5' RACE reads in MiXCR, keeping a single row per CDR3 protein. The sample holds roughly 87,000 distinct CDR3 sequences, about 16% seen once. Per the germline V gene, CDR1 is SQVTM and CDR2 is ANQGSEA. V was trimmed by 6 bases and J by 8 bases, leaving 11 bases between them. This CDR3 region has 11 residues. The V gene is TRBV29-1, the J gene TRBJ2-1; D is perhaps TRBD2 (5 bases). The clonotype comes from a human donor in good health. DNA for the CDR3: TGCAGCGTACTAGTTCTCTATGAGCAGTTCTTC. Translated: CSVLVLYEQFF.